This passage covers 18 T cell receptor beta chains from one sample sequenced in a study of Ad26.COV2.S vaccination and SARS-CoV-2 variants. As to treatment: over 15 received Ad26.COV2.S at low or high dose, single or two shots; about five received placebo; per-sample allocation not given. Material that was analyzed had been drawn on day 63 after the first vaccine or placebo injection. Method: immunoSEQ multiplex PCR; TCRdb's copy keeps in-frame clones and lacks some. The sample includes around 250,000 clones, approximately 90% of them seen just once. The sample was peripheral blood, taken in a trial of Ad26.COV2.S vaccine versus placebo. The receptors were sampled from a person between 18 and 65 years old who received the Ad26.COV2.S COVID-19 vaccine or a placebo.

The chain joins TRBV30 to TRBJ2-2, with D perhaps TRBD1 (5 bases). The CDR3 spans 15 residues. The germline V gene has CDR1 GTSNPN and CDR2 SVGIG (reference sequence). Trimming cost V 8 bases and J 5 bases, with 21 bases left between them. The CDR3 DNA sequence: TGTGCCGCCTGGAAAGGGGCCCTAGGGACCGGGGAGCTGTTTTTT. Translating gives CAAWKGALGTGELFF.

The CDR3 is CATSREAAANTGELFF. In DNA, the CDR3 is TGTGCCACCAGCAGAGAGGCGGCGGCGAACACCGGGGAGCTGTTTTTT. The rearrangement uses TRBV15 and TRBJ2-2; no firm D call. V lost 0 bases and J 0 bases, leaving 8 bases between the germline ends. Germline lookup yields CDR1 LNHNV and CDR2 YYDKDF (reference sequence). The CDR3 sequence is 16 residues long.

The CDR3 coding sequence is TGCGCCAGCAGCAAGACGGGACAGGGCGCCTATGGCTACACCTTC. Translated, it gives CASSKTGQGAYGYTF. V and J are TRBV4-3 and TRBJ1-2, with 9 positions matching TRBD1. Trimming at V came to 5 bases and at J to 4 bases, leaving 8 bases not matched to a gene. The CDR3 spans 15 residues. The germline V gene encodes CDR1 LGHNA and CDR2 YSLEER.

J is TRBJ2-1 and V is TRBV3-1 (or the pseudogene TRBV3-2), with TRBD1 as a possible D gene (5 bases). The length of the CDR3 is 13 residues. V lost 5 bases and J lost 11, with 16 bases in between. Per germline, CDR1 LGHDT and CDR2 YNNKEL (reference sequence). This chain's CDR3 is CASSRPPLGQQFF. DNA of the CDR3: TGTGCCAGCAGCAGGCCTCCCCTGGGGCAGCAGTTCTTC.

The chain couples TRBV21-1 to TRBJ1-5; the table calls TRBD1, which could not be checked here. TRBV21-1 is a pseudogene segment. The CDR3 length is 16 residues. The CDR3 loop is CASSKEDRGKNQPQHF. The CDR3 DNA is TGTGCTAGCAGCAAAGAGGACAGGGGGAAAAATCAGCCCCAGCATTTT.

The gene calls are TRBV3-1 (or the pseudogene TRBV3-2) and TRBJ2-1, with 11 bases lining up with TRBD2. J lost 13 bases, V lost 0 bases, and 5 bases had no gene match. Germline CDR1 is LGHDT and CDR2 is YNNKEL (reference sequence). The CDR3 spans 14 residues. The CDR3 loop reads CASSQDPLAGAQFF. CDR3 nucleotides: TGTGCCAGCAGCCAAGATCCACTAGCGGGGGCCCAGTTCTTC.

As to this clone: The same CDR3 can be traced to other DNA sequences in this sample. The gene calls are TRBV7-9 and TRBJ1-4; D might be TRBD1 (6 bases). Germline V gene data show CDR1 as SEHNR and CDR2 as FQNEAQ (reference sequence). The V gene lost 9 bases and the J gene lost 7 bases, with 21 bases spanning the gap. The CDR3 loop spans 15 amino acids. The CDR3 loop is CASSLGQNLGEKLFF. The DNA of the CDR3 is TGTGCCAGTAGTTTGGGACAAAATTTGGGTGAAAAACTGTTTTTT.

This clone was seen a handful of times. The rearrangement uses TRBV6-5 and TRBJ2-1; D is unclear. The V gene lost 4 bases and the J gene lost 5 bases, with 18 bases spanning the gap. Looked up from germline, CDR1 is MNHEY and CDR2 is SVGAGI. This CDR3 has 16 amino acids. Written as DNA, the CDR3 is TGTGCCAGCAGTTTCGGGCTTCCCGACCAAAACAATGAGCAGTTCTTC. It translates to CASSFGLPDQNNEQFF.

This chain connects TRBV6-5 to TRBJ1-1; no reliable D call. Trimming pared 7 bases from V and 3 bases from J, leaving 18 bases between. CDR1 is MNHEY, CDR2 SVGAGI, per germline. The CDR3 length is 15 residues. CDR3 sequence: CASTSAGGRDTEAFF. DNA for the CDR3: TGTGCCAGCACCTCCGCCGGCGGCCGGGACACTGAAGCTTTCTTT.

This clone was found once. The V call is TRBV12-5, the J call TRBJ1-3; no definite D call. This CDR3 comprises 18 residues. V was shortened by 1 base and J by 0 bases, with 16 bases between the two germline ends. CDR1 LGHNT and CDR2 FRNRAP come from the germline V gene. The CDR3 nucleotides are TGTGCTAGTGGTTTGGGTATCTTTACTGCGACCTCTGGAAACACCATATATTTT. Translated, it gives CASGLGIFTATSGNTIYF.

The rearrangement joins TRBV5-1 to TRBJ2-1; TRBD2 matches 10 bases. CDR1 and CDR2 (germline): SGHRS, YFSETQ. V shed 7 bases, J shed 8 bases, and the junction held 9 bases outside the gene matches. The CDR3 contains 14 residues. This CDR3 reads CASSLAGVIYEQFF. CDR3 nucleotides: TGCGCCAGCTCCCTAGCGGGGGTAATCTATGAGCAGTTCTTC.

This clone was observed a single time. This rearrangement joins TRBV18 to TRBJ2-5; a weak D match, TRBD2 (6 bases). The CDR3 covers 13 residues. The V and J ends lost 6 bases and 5 bases respectively, with 13 bases between them. Germline lookup yields CDR1 KGHSH and CDR2 LQKENI. CDR3 bases: TGTGCCAGCTCCCCCGGGAGCGGGGAGACCCAGTACTTC. It yields the protein CASSPGSGETQYF.

The V and J genes are TRBV6-6 and TRBJ1-2; 10 bases are shared with TRBD1. The germline V gene has CDR1 MNHNY and CDR2 SVGAGI (reference sequence). This CDR3 spans 14 amino acids. V lost 5 bases and J lost 2; bases outside the gene matches: 2. This CDR3 is CASSGTGANYGYTF. CDR3 DNA sequence: TGTGCCAGCAGTGGGACAGGGGCAAACTATGGCTACACCTTC.

This clone is a singleton in its sample. CDR3 bases: TGTGCCACCCGGAGCGACACCGGGGAGCTGTTTTTT. It yields the protein CATRSDTGELFF. The chain recombines TRBV10-3 with TRBJ2-2; no clear D. The V gene lost 10 bases and the J gene lost 3 bases, with 9 bases spanning the gap. The germline CDR1 and CDR2 sequences are ENHRY and SYGVKD. This CDR3 spans 12 amino acids.

The chain has TRBV25-1 and TRBJ1-4, with unresolved D. V lost 8 bases to trimming and J lost 5 bases, with 18 bases between them. The CDR3 is 15 amino acids. Germline V lookup: CDR1 MGHDK, CDR2 SYGVNS. The CDR3 here is CASQRSGLPNEKLFF. CDR3 nucleotides: TGTGCCAGCCAGAGGTCCGGGCTACCGAATGAAAAACTGTTTTTT.

V usage is TRBV4-1 and J usage is TRBJ1-5; D gene unclear. CDR1 is MGHRA and CDR2 is YSYEKL in the germline V gene. The CDR3 contains 14 residues. Trimming shortened V by 4 bases and J by 1 base, and 8 bases separated the two germline ends. Written as DNA, the CDR3 is TGCGCCAGCAGCCCCCCCGGAAGCAATCAGCCCCAGCATTTT. It codes for CASSPPGSNQPQHF.

The chain uses TRBV7-2 and TRBJ2-5; TRBD2 might be the D (7 bases). Germline lookup yields CDR1 SGHTA and CDR2 FQGNSA. The CDR3 totals 17 residues. Trimming took off 2 bases at V and 1 base at J, with 17 bases between the two ends. The CDR3 DNA is TGTGCCAGCAGCTTAAGGGGGGGTCCAGCCGCCCAAGAGACCCAGTACTTC. It yields the protein CASSLRGGPAAQETQYF.

A single count supports this clone. V and J are TRBV3-1 (or the pseudogene TRBV3-2) and TRBJ1-1; no firm D call. Trimming removed 5 bases at V and 0 bases at J, with 7 bases between. This CDR3 contains 13 residues. Germline V lookup: CDR1 LGHDT, CDR2 YNNKEL (reference sequence). CDR3 sequence: CASSDDLNTEAFF. The CDR3 bases are TGTGCCAGCAGCGACGACTTGAACACTGAAGCTTTCTTT.